The sequence of this T cell receptor beta chain was determined in a study of blood T cell repertoires in COVID-19. Assay used: immunoSEQ multiplex PCR; TCRdb lists only in-frame clones, some missing. Among about 220,000 clones listed, around 80% were seen once. The germline V gene encodes CDR1 MNHEY and CDR2 SMNVEV (reference sequence). The CDR3 is made up of 16 amino acids. V was pared by 5 bases and J by 3 bases, with 17 bases between. The sequence was collected from a human donor in a cohort sampled during active COVID-19. The sequencing input was peripheral blood. The chain employs TRBV27 and TRBJ2-1; the D gene is possibly TRBD2 (5 bases). This chain's CDR3 is CASSDDGIGLYNEQFF. The CDR3, as DNA: TGTGCCAGCAGTGACGATGGGATCGGACTCTACAATGAGCAGTTCTTC.